This paragraph reports one TCR beta chain. Clones were read by immunoSEQ multiplex PCR, and TCRdb kept only the in-frame ones, dropping some. Of roughly 64,000 clones listed, less than 90% are singletons. This record belongs to a study of technical replicates of blood from several donors. The sequencing sample was made of PBMCs. This sequence originates from a human donor in good health. Some clones in this sample may be carry-over from other donors' samples.

CDR3: CASSRTGTGSPMNTEAFF. Written as DNA, the CDR3 is TGTGCCAGCAGCCGAACAGGGACAGGAAGCCCCATGAACACTGAAGCTTTCTTT. The J gene is TRBJ1-1, the V gene TRBV7-3; the match to TRBD1 covers 8 bases. With 5 bases clipped from V and 0 bases from J, the junction kept 14 bases outside the gene matches. CDR3 length: 18 residues. The V gene's germline CDR1 is SGHTA and CDR2 FQGTGA.